Listed below are T cell receptor beta chains from one sample, sequenced in a study of vaccination effects on CD4 cells after COVID-19. Generated by immunoSEQ multiplex PCR, the TCRdb table keeps only in-frame clones and is missing some. Of around 30,000 clones in the sample, 70% to 80% were seen once. For these TCRs, the target antigens are not known. This specimen was CD4+ T cells from PBMCs cultured without peptide, taken before COVID-19 vaccination. These receptors came from a human donor who received a COVID-19 vaccine. The CDR3 runs from the conserved cysteine through the conserved F or W. D genes are given only for firm matches. A row's size may be missing; if present it is once, few, many or a size class.

TRBJ1-6 TRBD1 TRBV4-1 few CASSQWGNRGPSSPLHF TGCGCCAGCAGCCAATGGGGGAACAGGGGGCCCTCATCACCCCTCCACTTT
TRBJ2-3 . TRBV13 . CASSNLARRSPDTQYF TGTGCCAGCAGCAACTTAGCGCGGAGGTCCCCAGATACGCAGTATTTT
TRBJ1-1 . TRBV3-1/TRBV3-2 . CASSQGQMNTEAFF TGTGCCAGCAGCCAAGGGCAGATGAACACTGAAGCTTTCTTT
TRBJ1-1 . TRBV6-5 . CASALGGPTEAFF TGTGCCAGCGCGCTGGGGGGGCCAACTGAAGCTTTCTTT
TRBJ2-3 . TRBV21-1 . CASSKVLSGITDTQYF TGTGCCAGCAGCAAAGTTCTTAGCGGGATAACAGATACGCAGTATTTT
TRBJ2-7 . TRBV5-1 . CASSLIAGAGYEQYF TGCGCCAGCAGCTTGATCGCGGGCGCAGGCTACGAGCAGTACTTC
TRBJ1-4 . TRBV12-5 . CASGLLGNEKLFF TGTGCTAGTGGTTTACTAGGGAATGAAAAACTGTTTTTT
TRBJ2-3 TRBD2 TRBV11-2 . CASSPEAGGPRDTQYF TGTGCCAGCAGCCCAGAAGCGGGGGGCCCCCGAGATACGCAGTATTTT
TRBJ2-3 . TRBV5-1 few CASSPYASASTDTQYF TGCGCCAGCAGCCCCTATGCTAGCGCTAGCACAGATACGCAGTATTTT
TRBJ1-4 TRBD1 TRBV3-1/TRBV3-2 . CASSKGGTGGLANEKLFF TGTGCCAGCAGCAAAGGAGGGACAGGGGGCTTGGCTAATGAAAAACTGTTTTTT
TRBJ1-1 . TRBV5-1 . CASSLDIYTEAFF TGCGCCAGCAGCTTAGACATCTACACTGAAGCTTTCTTT
TRBJ2-2 TRBD2 TRBV6-5 once CAIRAGGTTGELFF TGTGCCATTCGAGCGGGAGGGACCACCGGGGAGCTGTTTTTT
TRBJ2-1 . TRBV3-1/TRBV3-2 . CASSQEGRTNSYNEQFF TGTGCCAGCAGCCAAGAAGGCCGGACGAACTCCTACAATGAGCAGTTCTTC
TRBJ2-1 TRBD2 TRBV4-1 . CASSRPGAGGAEFF TGCGCCAGCAGCCGCCCGGGGGCGGGGGGGGCGGAGTTCTTC
TRBJ2-2 . TRBV10-2 . CASSEFAGELFF TGCGCCAGCAGTGAGTTCGCCGGGGAGCTGTTTTTT
TRBJ1-1 . TRBV6-5 . CASRREVAGNTEAFF TGTGCCAGCAGACGCGAGGTGGCAGGGAACACTGAAGCTTTCTTT
TRBJ2-1 TRBD2 TRBV4-1 few CASKVRAGVGNEQFF TGCGCCAGCAAAGTTCGGGCGGGAGTTGGAAATGAGCAGTTCTTC
TRBJ1-1 . TRBV29-1 . CSVEVSMNTEAFF TGCAGCGTTGAAGTCTCTATGAACACTGAAGCTTTCTTT
TRBJ2-3 TRBD1 TRBV5-1 . CASSLAGQGDTQYF TGCGCCAGCAGCTTGGCGGGACAGGGCGATACGCAGTATTTT
TRBJ2-5 . TRBV6-6 . CASSKTVQETQYF TGTGCCAGCAGTAAGACGGTACAAGAGACCCAGTACTTC
TRBJ2-1 TRBD2 TRBV6-5 . CASRKGLISYNEQFF TGTGCCAGCAGAAAGGGACTAATCTCCTACAATGAGCAGTTCTTC
TRBJ2-1 . TRBV6-4 few CASRDSYLSYNEQFF TGTGCCAGCCGGGACTCTTACTTATCCTACAATGAGCAGTTCTTC
TRBJ2-4 TRBD2 TRBV11-2 once CASSLRGGTSGAKNIQYF TGTGCCAGCAGCTTAAGGGGGGGGACTAGCGGAGCCAAAAACATTCAGTACTTC
TRBJ1-6 . TRBV5-4 . CASRLDPTGNSPLHF TGTGCCAGCCGATTGGACCCGACGGGGAATTCACCCCTCCACTTT
TRBJ1-2 . TRBV20-1 once CSASTGYGYTF TGCAGTGCTAGCACAGGCTATGGCTACACCTTC
TRBJ2-3 TRBD1 TRBV19 . CASSSQQGAGDTQYF TGTGCCAGTAGTAGCCAACAGGGGGCCGGAGATACGCAGTATTTT
TRBJ2-3 . TRBV30 . CAWSEGLSTDTQYF TGTGCCTGGAGTGAGGGACTCAGCACAGATACGCAGTATTTT
TRBJ2-7 . TRBV2 . CASSEVVSYEQYF TGTGCCAGCAGTGAAGTCGTGTCCTACGAGCAGTACTTC
TRBJ1-1 . TRBV19 . CATKQGLMNTEAFF TGTGCCACTAAACAGGGTTTGATGAACACTGAAGCTTTCTTT
TRBJ1-4 TRBD1 TRBV28 . CASSSTGTGNEKLFF TGTGCCAGCAGTTCAACCGGGACAGGGAATGAAAAACTGTTTTTT
TRBJ1-3 . TRBV7-9 . CASSLPGRLGNTIYF TGTGCCAGCAGCTTACCTGGCCGATTGGGAAACACCATATATTTT
TRBJ1-1 . TRBV9 . CASSPWGGAPFGEAFF TGTGCCAGCAGCCCATGGGGGGGTGCCCCGTTCGGAGAAGCTTTCTTT
TRBJ2-5 TRBD2 TRBV14 . CASSLDKFERGRRETQYF TGTGCCAGCAGCCTCGACAAATTCGAGCGGGGGAGGAGAGAGACCCAGTACTTC
TRBJ1-5 . TRBV28 . CASSFLTGNQPQHF TGTGCCAGCAGTTTCCTGACAGGCAATCAGCCCCAGCATTTT
TRBJ2-1 TRBD1 TRBV27 . CASSPTGGGYNEQFF TGTGCCAGCAGCCCGACAGGGGGGGGATACAATGAGCAGTTCTTC
TRBJ2-7 . TRBV19 . CASSIIGGNEQYF TGTGCCAGTAGTATAATAGGGGGGAACGAGCAGTACTTC
TRBJ2-7 . TRBV6-2/TRBV6-3 . CASSLKNKTSRDRTSYEQYF TGTGCCAGCAGTCTGAAGAACAAAACATCAAGGGACCGCACGTCCTACGAGCAGTACTTC
TRBJ2-7 . TRBV27 . CASSLSGAASYEQYF TGTGCCAGCAGTTTATCGGGGGCAGCTTCCTACGAGCAGTACTTC
TRBJ2-1 TRBD1 TRBV6-4 . CASIGTGSPSSYNEQFF TGTGCCAGCATTGGGACAGGGTCCCCCTCATCCTACAATGAGCAGTTCTTC
TRBJ1-2 . TRBV2 . CASSDDGNYGYTF TGTGCCAGCAGTGACGACGGAAACTATGGCTACACCTTC
TRBJ2-7 . TRBV5-8 . CASSFGETYEQYF TGTGCCAGCAGCTTTGGGGAAACCTACGAGCAGTACTTC
TRBJ2-2 . TRBV11-2 . CASTLEVRRNTGELFF TGTGCCAGCACCCTAGAGGTGCGGAGAAACACCGGGGAGCTGTTTTTT
TRBJ2-3 TRBD2 TRBV19 . CASSPSGYTDTQYF TGTGCCAGTAGTCCTAGCGGTTACACAGATACGCAGTATTTT
TRBJ1-2 . TRBV20-1 . CSASATGNYGYTF TGCAGTGCTAGTGCAACAGGGAACTATGGCTACACCTTC
TRBJ2-7 . TRBV5-1 . CASSLVPGIVEQYF TGCGCCAGCAGCTTGGTTCCGGGGATAGTTGAGCAGTACTTC
TRBJ2-7 TRBD2 TRBV27 once CASSLGGASGSYEQYF TGTGCCAGCAGTTTAGGAGGCGCTAGCGGGAGCTACGAGCAGTACTTC
TRBJ2-6 . TRBV18 . CASSPRSSGANVLTF TGTGCCAGCTCACCAAGGAGCTCTGGGGCCAACGTCCTGACTTTC
TRBJ1-5 TRBD1 TRBV30 . CAWSVGTGGQPQHF TGTGCCTGGAGTGTCGGGACAGGGGGACAGCCCCAGCATTTT
TRBJ1-1 TRBD1 TRBV7-9 . CASSFSLTGDTEAFF TGTGCCAGCAGCTTTAGCCTAACAGGGGACACTGAAGCTTTCTTT
TRBJ1-2 TRBD1 TRBV27 . CASSSPTGGIYGYTF TGTGCCAGCAGTTCCCCGACAGGGGGGATCTATGGCTACACCTTC
TRBJ2-5 . TRBV12-5 . CASGLAVSGIWETQYF TGTGCTAGTGGTTTGGCTGTTAGCGGAATTTGGGAGACCCAGTACTTC
TRBJ2-7 . TRBV10-3 . CATALADSYEQYF TGTGCCACCGCGTTGGCGGATTCCTACGAGCAGTACTTC
TRBJ1-1 . TRBV9 few CASSVLESTTEAFF TGTGCCAGCAGCGTATTGGAATCAACCACTGAAGCTTTCTTT
TRBJ2-7 TRBD2 TRBV3-1/TRBV3-2 . CASSRGGLREGPSRYEQYF TGTGCCAGCAGCAGAGGGGGTCTGCGGGAGGGCCCGTCACGCTACGAGCAGTACTTC
TRBJ2-2 . TRBV4-1 . CASNWVGTGTNTGELFF TGCGCCAGCAACTGGGTTGGCACCGGGACAAACACCGGGGAGCTGTTTTTT
TRBJ1-5 . TRBV7-2 . CASSLSTQGVGNQPQHF TGTGCCAGCAGCTTAAGCACCCAGGGCGTGGGCAATCAGCCCCAGCATTTT
TRBJ2-3 TRBD2 TRBV5-1 few CASQDRAGGGSNTQYF TGCGCCAGCCAAGATCGGGCGGGGGGCGGGTCTAATACGCAGTATTTT